Listed here are 24 T cell receptor beta chains from one sample, sequenced in a study of blood T cells in healthy people across ages. A second PCR of 7 to 11 cycles used a sample-barcoded 5' primer and a J-beta primer mix. TCRdb re-called the 5' RACE reads with MiXCR, one entry per CDR3 protein. The sample lists nearly 800,000 distinct CDR3 sequences, about 25% occurring once. These data also featured in a second study, about T cells of mothers and their children.

Sequencing was done on a sample of blood. These receptor sequences come from a boy younger than 18 in good health.

J is TRBJ2-4 and V is TRBV28; D gene uncertain. Germline CDR1 and CDR2: MDHEN and SYDVKM. Trimming shortened V by 6 bases and J by 6 bases, and 18 bases separated the two germline ends. The CDR3 covers 15 residues. DNA for the CDR3: TGTGCCAGCAGGTCCCAATCCTCTGGTGGAAACATTCAGTACTTC. It is translated as CASRSQSSGGNIQYF. Using reference TRBV28 and TRBJ2-4 for the parts outside the CDR3, the full variable domain is DVKVTQSSRYLVKRTGEKVFLECVQDMDHENMFWYRQDPGLGLRLIYFSYDVKMKEKGDIPEGYSVSREKKERFSLILESASTNQTSMYLCASRSQSSGGNIQYFGAGTRLSVL.

This chain connects TRBV24-1 to TRBJ2-1, with D maybe TRBD1 (6 bases). The CDR3 totals 16 residues. Between the trimmed V and J ends, which lost 3 bases and 3 bases, there was a span of 14 bases. Germline CDR1 KGHDR, CDR2 SFDVKD. The CDR3 bases are TGTGCCACCAGTGATCCCGCCGGGACACGCTACAATGAGCAGTTCTTC. Its protein product is CATSDPAGTRYNEQFF.

This clonotype was picked up a small number of times. Its ends do not fully match the called genes, so a read error is possible. The chain is built from TRBV12-3 or TRBV12-4 and TRBJ1-5, with a weak D call TRBD1 (5 bases). The CDR3 spans 16 residues. DNA of the CDR3: TGTGCCGGCAGTTTCCTTGGGGGGAGCGGGAATCAGCCCCAGCATTTT. Its protein is CAGSFLGGSGNQPQHF.

The rearrangement joins TRBV7-9 to TRBJ2-7; TRBD1 aligns across 7 bases. From germline, CDR1 is SEHNR and CDR2 FQNEAQ (reference sequence). Trimming cost V 4 bases and J 2 bases; bases outside gene matches: 5. CDR3 size: 14 residues. The CDR3 bases are TGTGCCAGCAGCTCATGGGACAGACCCTACGAGCAGTACTTC. Its protein product is CASSSWDRPYEQYF.

This chain uses TRBV27 with TRBJ2-1; D is unresolved. From germline, CDR1 is MNHEY and CDR2 SMNVEV (reference sequence). Trimming removed 1 base at V and 5 bases at J, with 12 bases between. CDR3 length: 15 residues. CDR3: CASSLWPAMNNEQFF. CDR3 coding DNA: TGTGCCAGCAGTTTATGGCCCGCGATGAACAATGAGCAGTTCTTC.

The rearrangement uses TRBV4-3 and TRBJ2-5; possible D gene TRBD2, 6 bases. This CDR3 comprises 15 residues. Germline lookup yields CDR1 LGHNA and CDR2 YSLEER. Trimming removed 1 base at V and 4 bases at J, with 13 bases between. The CDR3 nucleotides are TGCGCCAGCAGCCAAGCCAGGGAGGCTTTAGAGACCCAGTACTTC. Translation: CASSQAREALETQYF.

In this sample, this clonotype turned up a few times. The gene calls are TRBV27 and TRBJ1-5, with D unresolved. Trimming took off 7 bases at V and 14 bases at J, with 21 bases between the two ends. Germline values: CDR1 MNHEY, CDR2 SMNVEV (reference sequence). This CDR3 contains 13 residues. CDR3 DNA: TGTGCCAGCAAAGCCGAAAGTGGGCCCATCAAGCATTTT. This codes for CASKAESGPIKHF.

This chain connects TRBV28 to TRBJ2-5; 7 nucleotides match TRBD2. Germline V lookup: CDR1 MDHEN, CDR2 SYDVKM. The ends lost 6 bases at V and 1 base at J; junction bases unmatched: 14. This CDR3 region has 17 residues. CDR3 nucleotides: TGTGCCAGCAGGAGATCTCTTTCTAGCGGATCCCAAGAGACCCAGTACTTC. Translation: CASRRSLSSGSQETQYF.

In its sample, this clonotype was seen once. The rearrangement links TRBV6-2 or TRBV6-3 to TRBJ2-7; possible D gene TRBD1, 6 bases. V was cut by 5 bases and J by 0 bases, with 11 bases left in between. Germline CDR1 reads MNHEY; CDR2 reads SVGEGT. CDR3 length: 14 amino acids. CDR3 DNA sequence: TGTGCCAGCAGTAATAGACAGGTCTCCTACGAGCAGTACTTC. It yields the protein CASSNRQVSYEQYF.

This rearrangement joins TRBV7-2 to TRBJ2-3; D is possibly TRBD1 (7 bases). The V and J ends lost 2 bases and 3 bases respectively, with 21 bases between them. Germline CDR1 SGHTA, CDR2 FQGNSA. The CDR3 covers 18 residues. CDR3: CASSLSYAGQYPTDTQYF. CDR3 sequence (DNA): TGTGCCAGCAGCTTATCTTACGCGGGACAGTATCCTACAGATACGCAGTATTTT.

This clonotype was seen a handful of times. V and J are TRBV6-5 and TRBJ1-1; 7 bases align to TRBD1. Germline V lookup: CDR1 MNHEY, CDR2 SVGAGI. The CDR3 totals 13 residues. The V segment lost 6 bases and the J segment 4 bases; nucleotides outside the gene matches: 5. The CDR3, as DNA: TGTGCCAGCAGAACCGACAGGGCCACTGAAGCTTTCTTT. Translated: CASRTDRATEAFF.

The J gene is TRBJ1-4, the V gene TRBV6-1; D possibly corresponds to TRBD1 (6 bases). This CDR3 is built from 16 residues. CDR1 and CDR2 from the germline V gene are MNHNS and SASEGT. The germline V and J ends were trimmed by 1 base and 7 bases, with 16 bases remaining between them. The CDR3 DNA sequence: TGTGCCAGCAGTGAAGTAGGGGGGACGGATGGTGAAAAACTGTTTTTT. This encodes CASSEVGGTDGEKLFF.

This clonotype was counted only a few times. V and J are TRBV20-1 and TRBJ1-5; tentative D call: TRBD1 (6 bases). The CDR3 has 14 amino acids. The germline V gene encodes CDR1 DFQATT and CDR2 SNEGSKA (reference sequence). Trimming took off 6 bases at V and 1 base at J, with 13 bases between the two ends. The CDR3 spells CSAPTGPSNQPQHF. CDR3 coding DNA: TGCAGTGCACCAACAGGGCCCAGCAATCAGCCCCAGCATTTT.

CDR3 DNA sequence: TGTGCCAGCAGTTACCTAGATCATGAGCAGTTCTTC. Its protein is CASSYLDHEQFF. The rearrangement links TRBV6-6 to TRBJ2-5; no clear D gene. Near its end, the DNA agrees better with TRBJ2-1, so the J call may be wrong. The CDR3 has 12 amino acids. Germline CDR1 and CDR2: MNHNY and SVGAGI (reference sequence).

The rearrangement uses TRBV2 and TRBJ1-2, with 7 nucleotides matching TRBD1. CDR3 length: 14 amino acids. The germline gives CDR1 SNHLY, CDR2 FYNNEI. V lost 1 base to trimming and J lost 2 bases; unmatched junction nucleotides: 1. The CDR3 reads CASSEGRGNYGYTF. The CDR3, as DNA: TGTGCCAGCAGTGAAGGCAGGGGGAACTATGGCTACACCTTC.

This clonotype has at least ten counts. The chain carries TRBV28 and TRBJ2-6; D is perhaps TRBD1 (5 bases). CDR3 length equals 15 residues. Germline lookup yields CDR1 MDHEN and CDR2 SYDVKM. Trimming stripped 5 bases from V and 4 bases from J, with 12 bases between. For the CDR3, the DNA is TGTGCCAGCAGTCTCCAGGGTTGGGGGGCCAACGTCCTGACTTTC. Protein sequence: CASSLQGWGANVLTF.

The chain combines TRBV5-6 with TRBJ2-3, with 12 bases that match TRBD2. Trimming cost V 4 bases and J 13 bases; bases outside gene matches: 4. The CDR3 totals 12 residues. Germline-derived CDR1 and CDR2 are SGHDT and YYEEEE. The CDR3 reads CASSERLAGEYF. CDR3 DNA: TGTGCCAGCAGCGAAAGACTAGCGGGGGAGTATTTT.

This clonotype was seen only a few times. This rearrangement joins TRBV7-9 to TRBJ2-7, with unresolved D. There are 15 residues in the CDR3. Germline assignment: CDR1 SEHNR and CDR2 FQNEAQ (reference sequence). V was pared by 0 bases and J by 6 bases, with 15 bases between. The CDR3 spells CASSLAHAGGPEQYF. DNA of the CDR3: TGTGCCAGCAGCTTAGCGCACGCAGGTGGCCCCGAGCAGTACTTC.

The chain uses TRBV7-9 and TRBJ2-7, with D perhaps matching TRBD1 or TRBD2 (5 bases each). The CDR3 spans 12 residues. Germline-derived CDR1 and CDR2 are SEHNR and FQNEAQ (reference sequence). With 4 bases removed from V and 7 bases from J, the gap between germline ends came to 11 bases. CDR3 region: CASSYGAGEQYF. In DNA form, the CDR3 reads TGTGCCAGCAGCTACGGGGCTGGGGAGCAGTACTTC. Based on the CDR3 plus reference TRBV7-9 and TRBJ2-7, the full variable domain is DTGVSQNPRHKITKRGQNVTFRCDPISEHNRLYWYRQTLGQGPEFLTYFQNEAQLEKSRLLSDRFSAERPKGSFSTLEIQRTEQGDSAMYLCASSYGAGEQYFGPGTRLTVT.

V usage is TRBV7-3 and J usage is TRBJ2-5, with 7 bases identical to TRBD1. The ends lost 0 bases at V and 4 bases at J; junction bases unmatched: 5. This CDR3 contains 15 residues. Per the germline V gene, CDR1 is SGHTA and CDR2 is FQGTGA. The CDR3 region is CASSLTGGNLETQYF. The CDR3 nucleotides are TGTGCCAGCAGCTTAACAGGGGGCAACTTAGAGACCCAGTACTTC.

This chain joins TRBV6-5 and TRBJ2-2, with D unresolved. Trimming took off 2 bases at V and 6 bases at J, with 7 bases between the two ends. Germline V gene lookup returns CDR1 MNHEY and CDR2 SVGAGI. The CDR3 sequence is 13 residues long. The CDR3 DNA sequence: TGTGCCAGCAGTTACGGGAAGTCCGGGGAGCTGTTTTTT. It translates to CASSYGKSGELFF.

The chain carries TRBV7-2 and TRBJ1-2; possible D gene TRBD1, 5 bases. The CDR3 runs 14 residues. With 2 bases removed from V and 4 bases from J, the gap between germline ends came to 11 bases. Germline CDR1 reads SGHTA; CDR2 reads FQGNSA. CDR3 bases: TGTGCCAGCAGCTTACGGGGGTTGGTCTATGGCTACACCTTC. This gives the protein CASSLRGLVYGYTF.

This chain joins TRBV12-3 or TRBV12-4 and TRBJ2-7; D possibly corresponds to TRBD2 (6 bases). Deletions cut 5 bases from V and 7 bases from J, with 12 bases between. The CDR3 is 12 amino acids. Here the CDR3 DNA reads TGTGCCAGCAGTCCGGGAGATTGGGAGCAGTACTTC. It is translated as CASSPGDWEQYF.

To note about this clonotype: Mismatch with germline at one junction end may stem from a read error. The genes are TRBV7-9 and TRBJ2-1; D is undetermined. This CDR3 contains 15 residues. Germline-derived CDR1 and CDR2 are SEHNR and FQNEAQ (reference sequence). CDR3 sequence: CAGSLELAAYNEQFF. CDR3 in DNA: TGTGCCGGCAGCTTAGAGCTGGCAGCTTACAATGAGCAGTTCTTC.